This is a list of T cell receptor beta chains from one sample in a study of blood T cells in healthy people across ages. Via MiXCR, TCRdb re-called the 5' RACE reads, giving one row per CDR3 protein. The sample has under 800,000 distinct CDR3 sequences, 35% to 45% seen once. Input material: blood. These receptors were taken from an older woman in good health. The CDR3 runs from the conserved cysteine through the conserved F or W. A D gene is named only where the DNA matches it firmly. The size of a clone is reported for some rows only, either as once, few or many, or as a class for expanded clones.

d_gene	v_gene	abundance	j_gene	CDR3aa	CDR3nt
-	TRBV2	-	TRBJ2-5	CASSLHGGGETQYF	TGTGCCAGCAGCCTCCACGGGGGCGGAGAGACCCAGTACTTC
TRBD1	TRBV6-2/TRBV6-3	few	TRBJ2-7	CASTNYGTGKSYEQYF	TGTGCCAGCACCAATTACGGGACAGGAAAGTCCTACGAGCAGTACTTC
-	TRBV6-5	-	TRBJ2-1	CASGSGRLYNEQFF	TGTGCCAGCGGTTCCGGGAGACTGTACAATGAGCAGTTCTTC
TRBD1	TRBV27	-	TRBJ2-7	CASSSQAGTGDYEQYF	TGTGCCAGCAGTTCGCAGGCAGGGACAGGGGACTACGAGCAGTACTTC
-	TRBV12-5	many	TRBJ2-5	CASGRQNQETQYF	TGTGCTAGTGGTCGACAGAACCAAGAGACCCAGTACTTC
-	TRBV21-1	-	TRBJ2-4	CASSETRSLGEGQYF	TGTGCCAGCAGCGAAACCCGGTCACTTGGGGAAGGGCAGTACTTC
TRBD2	TRBV4-3	-	TRBJ2-7	CASSQDWFGTRSNEQYF	TGCGCCAGCAGCCAAGATTGGTTCGGGACTAGGTCAAACGAGCAGTACTTC
-	TRBV2	-	TRBJ1-2	CASTELMGGYTF	TGTGCCAGCACGGAGTTGATGGGTGGCTACACCTTC
TRBD1	TRBV4-2	once	TRBJ1-2	CASSHAGQGDYGYTF	TGTGCCAGCAGCCACGCGGGACAGGGGGACTATGGCTACACCTTC
-	TRBV12-3/TRBV12-4	many	TRBJ2-7	CASSLVQTYEQYF	TGTGCCAGCAGCTTGGTCCAGACTTACGAGCAGTACTTC
-	TRBV11-2	-	TRBJ1-1	CASSLEGGLNTEAFF	TGTGCCAGCAGCTTAGAGGGGGGACTAAACACTGAAGCTTTCTTT
-	TRBV14	-	TRBJ2-3	CASRAHRPTDTQYF	TGTGCCAGCAGGGCACATAGGCCCACAGATACGCAGTATTTT
-	TRBV20-1	-	TRBJ2-1	CSARVTFGNEQFF	TGCAGTGCTAGAGTGACTTTTGGGAATGAGCAGTTCTTC
-	TRBV7-2	-	TRBJ2-4	CASSLATCNEQYF	TGTGCCAGCAGCTTAGCTACATGCAATGAGCAGTACTTC
-	TRBV7-9	few	TRBJ1-4	CASSLPGGTNEKLFF	TGTGCCAGCAGCCTCCCAGGCGGGACTAATGAAAAACTGTTTTTT
TRBD2	TRBV5-1	-	TRBJ2-1	CASSFPDGRGRGTEQFF	TGCGCCAGCAGCTTCCCTGACGGTCGCGGGAGGGGGACTGAGCAGTTCTTC
-	TRBV29-1	-	TRBJ2-2	CSVTDSANTGELFF	TGCAGCGTCACGGACAGCGCGAACACCGGGGAGCTGTTTTTT
TRBD1	TRBV6-5	few	TRBJ2-7	CASSYAIMTGGAYEQYF	TGTGCCAGCAGTTACGCGATAATGACAGGGGGGGCCTACGAGCAGTACTTC
TRBD2	TRBV24-1	-	TRBJ2-3	CATSDSASGRPTDTQYF	TGTGCCACCAGTGATTCGGCTAGCGGGAGGCCGACAGATACGCAGTATTTT
TRBD1	TRBV29-1	few	TRBJ1-2	CSVRRDRGDYGYTF	TGCAGCGTCCGCCGGGACAGGGGCGACTATGGCTACACCTTC
-	TRBV7-2	few	TRBJ2-3	CASSLDRAAQDTQYF	TGTGCCAGCAGCTTAGATAGGGCCGCTCAAGATACGCAGTATTTT
-	TRBV9	-	TRBJ2-1	CASSVEAGPYNEQFF	TGTGCCAGCAGCGTAGAGGCAGGCCCCTACAATGAGCAGTTCTTC
TRBD1	TRBV10-2	-	TRBJ1-5	CASSAGTVAQPQHF	TGCGCCAGCAGTGCCGGGACAGTGGCTCAGCCCCAGCATTTT
-	TRBV21-1	many	TRBJ2-7	CASSRTQGRHEQYF	TGTGCCAGCAGCCGAACACAGGGTCGTCACGAGCAGTACTTC
-	TRBV29-1	-	TRBJ2-3	CSVEVAGTDTQYF	TGCAGCGTTGAAGTCGCGGGCACAGATACGCAGTATTTT
TRBD1	TRBV10-3	-	TRBJ2-6	CTISEPTGVGANVLTF	TGTACCATCAGTGAGCCTACAGGGGTCGGGGCCAACGTCCTGACTTTC
TRBD2	TRBV7-9	few	TRBJ2-1	CASSLPTSGRREQFF	TGTGCCAGCAGCCTCCCGACTAGCGGGAGGAGGGAGCAGTTCTTC
-	TRBV27	-	TRBJ1-5	CASSLGGQDLQHF	TGTGCCAGCAGTTTAGGGGGTCAGGACCTCCAGCATTTT
TRBD1	TRBV7-9	-	TRBJ2-3	CASIRTGVSTDTQYF	TGTGCCAGCATCAGGACAGGGGTTTCCACAGATACGCAGTATTTT
-	TRBV2	many	TRBJ1-2	CASSESYGYTF	TGTGCCAGCAGTGAAAGTTATGGCTACACCTTC
TRBD2	TRBV3-1	few	TRBJ2-5	CASSQELAVRGETQYF	TGTGCCAGCAGCCAAGAGCTAGCGGTACGTGGAGAGACCCAGTACTTC
-	TRBV6-6	few	TRBJ1-2	CASIEHKSNYGYTF	TGTGCCAGCATTGAACATAAGTCCAACTATGGCTACACCTTC
TRBD2	TRBV20-1	few	TRBJ2-1	CSARDPGTSGGSSYNEQFF	TGCAGTGCTAGAGATCCCGGGACTAGCGGGGGGAGCTCCTACAATGAGCAGTTCTTC
-	TRBV4-2	-	TRBJ2-1	CASSQETKSQFF	TGTGCCAGCAGCCAAGAAACAAAGAGTCAGTTCTTC
-	TRBV7-9	-	TRBJ2-5	CASSLEVTKETQYF	TGTGCCAGCAGCTTAGAGGTTACTAAAGAGACCCAGTACTTC
-	TRBV7-2	-	TRBJ2-5	CASSSGTLYQETQYF	TGTGCCAGCAGCTCAGGGACATTGTACCAAGAGACCCAGTACTTC
TRBD2	TRBV28	few	TRBJ2-1	CASSPLAGARNEQFF	TGTGCCAGCAGTCCCCTTGCGGGAGCGAGGAATGAGCAGTTCTTC
TRBD2	TRBV29-1	many	TRBJ2-6	CSVEGREGPTAGANVLTF	TGCAGCGTTGAAGGCAGGGAGGGACCAACCGCTGGGGCCAACGTCCTGACTTTC
-	TRBV2	few	TRBJ2-2	CASSPTTRNTGELFF	TGTGCCAGCAGTCCGACAACCCGAAACACCGGGGAGCTGTTTTTT
TRBD1	TRBV27	-	TRBJ2-1	CASSLGTEKDYYNEQFF	TGTGCCAGCAGTTTAGGGACAGAGAAAGATTACTACAATGAGCAGTTCTTC
-	TRBV12-3/TRBV12-4	-	TRBJ1-5	CASSSSDQPQHF	-
TRBD1	TRBV5-1	-	TRBJ2-7	CASSSRTGGFDEQYF	TGCGCCAGCAGCTCCCGGACAGGGGGCTTCGACGAGCAGTACTTC
-	TRBV7-9	few	TRBJ1-2	CASSLGVAAGTNYGYTF	TGTGCCAGCAGCTTAGGTGTGGCGGCAGGGACTAACTATGGCTACACCTTC
-	TRBV5-1	-	TRBJ1-1	CASSLSSTPSSPEAFF	TGCGCCAGCAGCTTGAGTTCGACGCCATCCAGTCCTGAAGCTTTCTTT
-	TRBV18	-	TRBJ2-5	CASSPRPETQYF	TGTGCCAGCTCACCTCGGCCAGAGACCCAGTACTTC
TRBD2	TRBV7-2	-	TRBJ2-5	CASSLQRLAGGLEQYF	TGTGCCAGCAGCTTACAGAGACTAGCGGGAGGGCTTGAGCAGTACTTC
-	TRBV2	few	TRBJ2-7	CASSEIRGQYF	TGTGCCAGCAGTGAAATCCGCGGGCAGTACTTC
TRBD1	TRBV6-6	once	TRBJ2-5	CAGSYLGTGTGVFLYF	TGTGCCGGCAGTTACTTAGGAACCGGGACAGGGGTTTTTTTGTACTTC
-	TRBV5-1	few	TRBJ1-2	CASSPGAGLNYGYTF	TGCGCCAGCAGCCCGGGGGCAGGGCTAAACTATGGCTACACCTTC
-	TRBV5-1	-	TRBJ2-5	CASSLTTAEQVNQETQYF	TGCGCCAGCAGCTTGACAACGGCCGAACAGGTCAACCAAGAGACCCAGTACTTC
-	TRBV7-2	-	TRBJ1-1	CASSLIPRDTEAFF	TGTGCCAGCAGCTTAATCCCGAGAGACACTGAAGCTTTCTTT
-	TRBV29-1	-	TRBJ1-4	CSVADRSVGEKLFF	TGCAGCGTTGCCGACAGGTCGGTCGGGGAAAAACTGTTTTTT
-	TRBV20-1	-	TRBJ1-1	CSARDYRATEAFF	TGCAGTGCTAGAGACTACAGGGCGACTGAAGCTTTCTTT
-	TRBV2	-	TRBJ2-3	CASLLEHTDTQYF	TGTGCCAGCCTGCTGGAACACACAGATACGCAGTATTTT
-	TRBV4-3	few	TRBJ2-5	CASSQNLFPNPQETQYF	TGCGCCAGCAGCCAGAACTTATTTCCGAACCCCCAAGAGACCCAGTACTTC